The sequence of this T cell receptor beta chain was determined in a study of PD-1 blockade in classical Hodgkin lymphoma. Method: immunoSEQ multiplex PCR; TCRdb's copy keeps in-frame clones and lacks some. Among fewer than 35,000 clones listed, 86% were seen once. Time point described: cycle 4 day 1 (C4D1), after 6 weeks of nivolumab. Each of the patients experienced relapse following autologous stem cell transplantation, and their brentuximab vedotin exposure differed. Magnetic negative selection served to purify CD4+ T cells out of PBMCs that had been thawed. Patients had relapsed/refractory classical Hodgkin lymphoma with complete response, partial response or progressive disease as best response. Study results and caveats: Exclusion was the outcome for patients who began nivolumab under 1 year after ASCT. Partial responders and progressors had significantly lower baseline TCR diversity.

Turning to this clone: The antigen remains unidentified.

Trimming cost V 2 bases and J 3 bases; bases outside gene matches: 6. Germline assignment: CDR1 MNHEY and CDR2 SMNVEV (reference sequence). CDR3 size: 15 residues. The receptor comes from a human donor with classical Hodgkin lymphoma. The V gene is TRBV27, the J gene TRBJ2-7, with TRBD2 identical over 8 bases. The specimen was CD4+ T cells from blood, collected before the fourth cycle of nivolumab. The CDR3 loop reads CASSLGGSGIYEQYF. CDR3 DNA sequence: TGTGCCAGCAGTTTAGGGGGTAGCGGGATCTACGAGCAGTACTTC.